This TCR beta chain was recovered during a study of T cells in Graves' hyperthyroidism and ophthalmopathy. Amplification yielded TCR beta CDR3 regions, with RNA transcripts as the source. HTBI primers were employed in a first-round RT-PCR of the TCR CDR3. In TCRdb, the multiplex PCR reads were re-called with MiXCR into one record per CDR3 protein. The table records about 840,000 distinct CDR3 sequences, roughly 40% of them present only once. Study results and caveats: The majority of expanded thyroid clonotypes above 0.001 also appeared in blood.

Of note for this clonotype: The antigen is unknown.

The CDR3 contains 14 residues. In germline, CDR1 is SNHLY, CDR2 FYNNEI. The V gene end was trimmed by 7 bases and the J gene end by 5 bases; junction bases not matched to a gene: 8. The clonotype originates from a man between 18 and 35 years old with Graves' hyperthyroidism. Sequencing was performed on blood. The rearrangement links TRBV2 to TRBJ2-7; 10 nucleotides agree with TRBD1. The chain's CDR3 is CASNPGTGADEQYF. CDR3 coding DNA: TGTGCCAGCAACCCCGGGACAGGGGCAGACGAGCAGTACTTC. The full variable domain, completed using reference TRBV2 and TRBJ2-7, is EPEVTQTPSHQVTQMGQEVILRCVPISNHLYFYWYRQILGQKVEFLVSFYNNEISEKSEIFDDQFSVERPDGSNFTLKIRSTKLEDSAMYFCASNPGTGADEQYFGPGTRLTVT.